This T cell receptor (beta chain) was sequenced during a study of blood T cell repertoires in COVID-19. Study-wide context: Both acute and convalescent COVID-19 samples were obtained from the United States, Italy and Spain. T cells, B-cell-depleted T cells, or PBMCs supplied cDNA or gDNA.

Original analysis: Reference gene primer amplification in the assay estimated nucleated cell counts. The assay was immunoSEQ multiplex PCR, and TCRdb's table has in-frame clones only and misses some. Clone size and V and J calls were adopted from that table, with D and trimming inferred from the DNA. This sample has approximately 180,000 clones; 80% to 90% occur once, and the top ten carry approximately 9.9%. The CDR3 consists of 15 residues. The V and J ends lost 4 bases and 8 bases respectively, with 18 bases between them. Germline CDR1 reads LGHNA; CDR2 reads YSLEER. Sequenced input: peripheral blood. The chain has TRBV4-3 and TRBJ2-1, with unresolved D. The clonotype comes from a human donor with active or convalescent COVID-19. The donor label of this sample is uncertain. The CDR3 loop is CASSPAEARSDEQFF. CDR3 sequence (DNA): TGCGCCAGCAGCCCTGCCGAGGCTAGATCGGATGAGCAGTTCTTC.